The clone carrying this T cell receptor beta chain has more than one count but fewer than ten. This entry belongs to a study of read filtering for tumor transcriptome and immune sequencing. Across the study: IR-seq gave about 4.05 to 11 million TCR reads per sample; RNA-seq gave roughly 80 to 1,300.

The library was built from around 400 ng RNA with molecular barcoded adaptors for alpha/delta and beta/gamma chains. In TCRdb, the reads were re-called with MiXCR into one record per CDR3 protein. This table has tens of thousands of distinct CDR3 sequences, 20% to 25% appearing once. With 5 bases clipped from V and 5 bases from J, the junction kept 8 bases outside the gene matches. Per germline, CDR1 SQVTM and CDR2 ANQGSEA. This CDR3 spans 14 amino acids. The sample consisted of a population of CD138-negative cells sorted from bone marrow. This sequence originates from a donor at least 40 years old with multiple myeloma. The rearrangement uses TRBV29-1 and TRBJ1-5; 8 bases match TRBD1. The CDR3 DNA reads as TGCAGCGTTACTCAGGGGGCGTCGGATCAGCCCCAGCATTTT. The encoded protein is CSVTQGASDQPQHF.